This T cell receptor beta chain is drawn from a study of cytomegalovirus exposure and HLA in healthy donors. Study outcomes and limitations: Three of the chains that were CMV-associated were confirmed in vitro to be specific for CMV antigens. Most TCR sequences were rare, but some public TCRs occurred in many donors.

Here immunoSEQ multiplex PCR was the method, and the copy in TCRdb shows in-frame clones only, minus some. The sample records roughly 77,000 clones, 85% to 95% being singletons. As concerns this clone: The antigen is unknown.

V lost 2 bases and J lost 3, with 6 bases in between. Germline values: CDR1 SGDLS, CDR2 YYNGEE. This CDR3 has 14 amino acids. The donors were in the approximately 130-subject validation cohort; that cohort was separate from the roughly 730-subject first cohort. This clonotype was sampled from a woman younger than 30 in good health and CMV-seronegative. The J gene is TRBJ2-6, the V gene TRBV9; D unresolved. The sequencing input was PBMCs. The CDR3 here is CASSVYHGANVLTF. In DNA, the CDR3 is TGTGCCAGCAGCGTCTATCATGGGGCCAACGTCCTGACTTTC. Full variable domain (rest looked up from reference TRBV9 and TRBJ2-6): DSGVTQTPKHLITATGQRVTLRCSPRSGDLSVYWYQQSLDQGLQFLIQYYNGEERAKGNILERFSAQQFPDLHSELNLSSLELGDSALYFCASSVYHGANVLTFGAGSRLTVL.